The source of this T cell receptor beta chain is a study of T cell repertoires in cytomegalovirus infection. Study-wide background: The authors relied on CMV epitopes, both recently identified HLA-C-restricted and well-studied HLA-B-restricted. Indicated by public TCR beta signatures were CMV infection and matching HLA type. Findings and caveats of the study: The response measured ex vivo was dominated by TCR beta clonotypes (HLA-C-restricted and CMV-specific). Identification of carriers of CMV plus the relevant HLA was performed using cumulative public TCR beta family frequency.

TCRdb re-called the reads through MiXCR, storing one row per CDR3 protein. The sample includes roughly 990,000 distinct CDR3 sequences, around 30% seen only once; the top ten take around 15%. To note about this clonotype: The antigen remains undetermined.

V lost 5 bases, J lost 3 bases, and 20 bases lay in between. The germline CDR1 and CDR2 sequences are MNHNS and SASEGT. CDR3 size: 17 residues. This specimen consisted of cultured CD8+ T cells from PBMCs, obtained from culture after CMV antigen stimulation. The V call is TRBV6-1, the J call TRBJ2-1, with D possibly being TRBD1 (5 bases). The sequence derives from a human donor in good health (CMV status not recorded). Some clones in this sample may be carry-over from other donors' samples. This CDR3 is CASSYRAGPRLYNEQFF. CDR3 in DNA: TGTGCCAGCAGTTACCGGGCAGGGCCTAGACTCTACAATGAGCAGTTCTTC.